A single sample is the source of the 13 T cell receptor beta chains below, sequenced in a study of long-term antiretroviral therapy in people with HIV. Investigators performed immunoSEQ version v3.0 at survey level. TCRdb's copy holds only in-frame clones and misses some; the assay was immunoSEQ multiplex PCR. The table lists roughly 25,000 clones, just under 85% of them singletons. The sample here was unsorted PBMCs, taken 0.7 years before starting antiretroviral therapy. These receptors were collected from a young man with HIV.

In this sample, this clone turned up a few times. This chain connects TRBV2 to TRBJ2-7; D gene unclear. CDR3 size: 11 residues. Per the germline V gene, CDR1 is SNHLY and CDR2 is FYNNEI. Trimming took off 4 bases at V and 4 bases at J, with 5 bases between the two ends. This chain's CDR3 is CASSAEYEQYF. Written as DNA, the CDR3 is TGTGCCAGCAGTGCCGAATACGAGCAGTACTTC.

The rearrangement links TRBV27 to TRBJ1-2, with a tentative D call TRBD1 (5 bases). The V gene lost 3 bases and the J gene lost 6 bases, with 11 bases spanning the gap. Looked up from germline, CDR1 is MNHEY and CDR2 is SMNVEV (reference sequence). The CDR3 runs to 13 residues. CDR3 nucleotide sequence: TGTGCCAGCAGTTTTCAGGGAAGGCATGGCTACACCTTC. Its protein product is CASSFQGRHGYTF.

The chain links TRBV11-2 to TRBJ2-1; TRBD2 agrees at 8 bases. V shed 5 bases and J 10 bases; nucleotides not matched to a gene: 4. The CDR3 loop spans 12 amino acids. The germline gives CDR1 SGHAT, CDR2 FQNNGV. The chain's CDR3 is CASSPGGGEQFF. In DNA, the CDR3 is TGTGCCAGCAGCCCCGGGGGGGGCGAGCAGTTCTTC.

This sequence joins TRBV7-2 and TRBJ2-7; the D call may be TRBD1 or TRBD2 (6 bases each). Trimming removed 2 bases from V and 2 bases from J, with 10 bases in between. CDR3 length: 14 residues. CDR1 is SGHTA and CDR2 is FQGNSA in the germline V gene. The CDR3 DNA follows: TGTGCCAGCAGCTTAAGGGGGGCCGCCTACGAGCAGTACTTC. Translated, it gives CASSLRGAAYEQYF.

The chain employs TRBV2 and TRBJ1-5; perhaps TRBD1 as D (6 bases). The CDR3 is made up of 13 amino acids. Trimming stripped 7 bases from V and 4 bases from J, with 11 bases between. Germline CDR1 and CDR2: SNHLY and FYNNEI. Here the CDR3 DNA reads TGTGCCAGCAAGGACAGCGAAAATCAGCCCCAGCATTTT. Encoded protein: CASKDSENQPQHF.

This clone was picked up one time. The genes are TRBV5-1 and TRBJ2-2; no firm D call. V was trimmed by 0 bases and J by 0 bases, leaving 9 bases between them. CDR1 is SGHRS, CDR2 YFSETQ, per germline. The CDR3 covers 16 residues. CDR3 nucleotides: TGCGCCAGCAGCTTGGAAGGTGCTACGAACACCGGGGAGCTGTTTTTT. Translating it yields CASSLEGATNTGELFF.

V and J are TRBV5-1 and TRBJ2-7; 8 positions match TRBD1. In germline, CDR1 is SGHRS, CDR2 YFSETQ. The length of the CDR3 is 13 residues. The ends lost 4 bases at V and 3 bases at J; junction bases unmatched: 3. The CDR3: CASSVTGVYEQYF. The CDR3 region has the DNA TGCGCCAGCAGCGTGACAGGGGTCTACGAGCAGTACTTC.

The chain recombines TRBV6-5 with TRBJ1-3; TRBD1 agrees at 8 bases. Germline CDR1 is MNHEY and CDR2 is SVGAGI. After removal of 0 bases from V and 8 bases from J, the junction contained 6 bases not matched to a gene. The CDR3 extends over 15 amino acids. As DNA, the CDR3 is TGTGCCAGCAGTTACTCAGGCAGGGGGCAGGACACCATATATTTT. Translating gives CASSYSGRGQDTIYF.

CDR3 nucleotides: TGTGCCAGCAGCACCGGACAGGGGAACACTGAAGCTTTCTTT. Its translation: CASSTGQGNTEAFF. The chain carries TRBV7-2 and TRBJ1-1; TRBD1 aligns across 8 bases. This CDR3 is 14 amino acids long. The J segment lost 1 base and the V segment lost 5 bases, leaving 3 bases of the junction unmatched. Germline assignment: CDR1 SGHTA and CDR2 FQGNSA.

The chain's CDR3 is CASAPLLSGEQFF. In nucleotides, the CDR3 is TGCGCCAGCGCGCCGCTACTGTCAGGGGAGCAGTTCTTC. The gene calls are TRBV10-1 and TRBJ2-1; possibly TRBD1 for D (5 bases). Trimming removed 8 bases from V and 10 bases from J, with 18 bases in between. Germline V gene data show CDR1 as WNHNN and CDR2 as SYGVQD (reference sequence). The CDR3 has 13 amino acids.

The CDR3: CAWKLRRGLLEYGYTF. The CDR3 DNA reads TGTGCCTGGAAATTAAGGAGAGGACTCCTTGAATATGGCTACACCTTC. The chain has TRBV30 and TRBJ1-2; D call uncertain. The CDR3 runs 16 residues. Germline V gene sequence: CDR1 GTSNPN, CDR2 SVGIG (reference sequence). V lost 4 bases to trimming and J lost 5 bases, with 23 bases between them.

A word on this clone: The sample has other DNA sequences that encode this CDR3 too. In DNA, the CDR3 is TGTGCCAGCAGCTCAGGCCCAAACTACGAGCAGTACTTC. This encodes CASSSGPNYEQYF. The J gene is TRBJ2-7, the V gene TRBV7-6; no definite D call. V gave up 4 bases and J gave up 3 bases, with 10 bases separating them. Germline V gives CDR1 SGHVS, CDR2 FNYEAQ. The CDR3 is 13 amino acids.

The genes are TRBV7-6 and TRBJ1-2; a weak D match, TRBD1 (5 bases). The V end was cut by 4 bases, the J end by 5 bases, with 8 bases between. The CDR3 sequence is 12 residues long. In germline, CDR1 is SGHVS, CDR2 FNYEAQ. The CDR3 loop is CASSSDSYGYTF. For the CDR3, the DNA is TGTGCCAGCAGCTCCGACAGTTATGGCTACACCTTC.